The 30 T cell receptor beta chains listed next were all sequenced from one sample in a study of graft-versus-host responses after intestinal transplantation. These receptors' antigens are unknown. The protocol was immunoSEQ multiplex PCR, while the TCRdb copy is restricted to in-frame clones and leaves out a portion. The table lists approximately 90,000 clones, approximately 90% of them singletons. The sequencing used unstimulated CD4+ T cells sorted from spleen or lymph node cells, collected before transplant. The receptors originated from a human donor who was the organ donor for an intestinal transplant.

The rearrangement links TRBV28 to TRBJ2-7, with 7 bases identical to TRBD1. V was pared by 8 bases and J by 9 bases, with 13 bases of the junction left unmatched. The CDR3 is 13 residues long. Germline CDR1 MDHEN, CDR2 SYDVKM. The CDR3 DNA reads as TGTGCCAGCGCCGGGACAGCTTCTAAAGGGCAGTACTTC. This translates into CASAGTASKGQYF.

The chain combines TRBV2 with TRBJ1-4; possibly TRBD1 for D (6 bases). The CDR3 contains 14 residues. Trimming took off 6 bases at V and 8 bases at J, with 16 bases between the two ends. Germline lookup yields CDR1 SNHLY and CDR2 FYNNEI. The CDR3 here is CASRRQDGVEKLFF. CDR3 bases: TGTGCCAGCAGAAGACAGGACGGCGTCGAAAAACTGTTTTTT.

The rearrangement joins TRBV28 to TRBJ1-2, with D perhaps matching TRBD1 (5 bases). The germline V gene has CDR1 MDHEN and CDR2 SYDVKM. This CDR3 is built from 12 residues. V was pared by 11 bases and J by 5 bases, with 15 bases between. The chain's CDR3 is CAVAPRQYGYTF. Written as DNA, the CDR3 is TGTGCCGTAGCCCCCCGACAGTATGGCTACACCTTC.

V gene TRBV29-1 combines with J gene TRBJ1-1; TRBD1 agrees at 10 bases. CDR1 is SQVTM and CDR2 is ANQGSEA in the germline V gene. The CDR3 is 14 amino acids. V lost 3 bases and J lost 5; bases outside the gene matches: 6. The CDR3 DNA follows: TGCAGCGTTGAGAGGACAGGGGGGGGTACTGAAGCTTTCTTT. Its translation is CSVERTGGGTEAFF.

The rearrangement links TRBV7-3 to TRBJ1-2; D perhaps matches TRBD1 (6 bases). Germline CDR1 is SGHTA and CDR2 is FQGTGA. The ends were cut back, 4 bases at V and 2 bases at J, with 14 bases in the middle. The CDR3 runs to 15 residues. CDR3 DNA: TGTGCCAGCAGCTCTCAGGGGACCCTGAACTATGGCTACACCTTC. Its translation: CASSSQGTLNYGYTF.

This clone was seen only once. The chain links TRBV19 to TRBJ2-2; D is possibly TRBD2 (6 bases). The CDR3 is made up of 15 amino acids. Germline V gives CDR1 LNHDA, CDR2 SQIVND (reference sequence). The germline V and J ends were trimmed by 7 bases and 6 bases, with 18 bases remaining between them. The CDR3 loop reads CASTTPGGMAGELFF. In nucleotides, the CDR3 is TGTGCCAGTACCACCCCTGGGGGGATGGCCGGGGAGCTGTTTTTT.

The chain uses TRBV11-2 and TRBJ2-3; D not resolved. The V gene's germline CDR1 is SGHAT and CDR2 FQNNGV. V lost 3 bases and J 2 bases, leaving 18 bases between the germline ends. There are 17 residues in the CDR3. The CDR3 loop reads CASSFRSPLRPTDTQYF. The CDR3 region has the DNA TGTGCCAGCAGCTTTCGTTCCCCATTGCGGCCCACAGATACGCAGTATTTT.

CDR3 sequence: CASSLGAGRETQYF. In DNA, the CDR3 is TGTGCCAGCAGCTTGGGCGCAGGGCGGGAGACCCAGTACTTC. The chain combines TRBV5-6 with TRBJ2-5; tentatively, D is TRBD1 (5 bases). V was shortened by 0 bases and J by 5 bases, with 11 bases between the two germline ends. This CDR3 region has 14 residues. CDR1 and CDR2 (germline): SGHDT, YYEEEE. The entire variable domain, with the rest obtained from reference TRBV5-6 and TRBJ2-5, is as follows: DAGVTQSPTHLIKTRGQQVTLRCSPKSGHDTVSWYQQALGQGPQFIFQYYEEEERQRGNFPDRFSGHQFPNYSSELNVNALLLGDSALYLCASSLGAGRETQYFGPGTRLLVL.

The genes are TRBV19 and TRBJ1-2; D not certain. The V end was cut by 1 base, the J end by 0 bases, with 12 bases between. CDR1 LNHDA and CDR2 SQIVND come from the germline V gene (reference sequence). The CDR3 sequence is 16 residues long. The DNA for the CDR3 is TGTGCCAGTAGTATAGGCGTGAGGCTAGCTAACTATGGCTACACCTTC. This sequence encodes CASSIGVRLANYGYTF. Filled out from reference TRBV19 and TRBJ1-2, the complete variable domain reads DGGITQSPKYLFRKEGQNVTLSCEQNLNHDAMYWYRQDPGQGLRLIYYSQIVNDFQKGDIAEGYSVSREKKESFPLTVTSAQKNPTAFYLCASSIGVRLANYGYTFGSGTRLTVV.

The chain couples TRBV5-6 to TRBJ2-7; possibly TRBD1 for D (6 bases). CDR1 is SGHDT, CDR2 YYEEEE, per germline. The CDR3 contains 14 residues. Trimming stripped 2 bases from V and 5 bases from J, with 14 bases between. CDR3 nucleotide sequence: TGTGCCAGCAGCTTCCCCGGGACAATGGACGAGCAGTACTTC. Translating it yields CASSFPGTMDEQYF.

The DNA for the CDR3 is TGTGCCTGGACAGGTGCTAGCGGGGTCGGGGAGACCCAGTACTTC. Amino acids: CAWTGASGVGETQYF. The genes are TRBV30 and TRBJ2-5, with 9 bases that match TRBD2. V was clipped by 4 bases and J by 5 bases; unmatched bases: 11. Germline CDR1 reads GTSNPN; CDR2 reads SVGIG (reference sequence). This CDR3 has 15 amino acids.

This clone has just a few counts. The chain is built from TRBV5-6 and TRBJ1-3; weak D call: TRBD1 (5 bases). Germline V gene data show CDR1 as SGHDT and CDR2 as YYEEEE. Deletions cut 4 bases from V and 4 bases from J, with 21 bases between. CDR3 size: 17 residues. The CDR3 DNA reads TGTGCCAGCAGCCTCAGGGATGTGGGGTCTTCCGGAAACACCATATATTTT. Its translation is CASSLRDVGSSGNTIYF.

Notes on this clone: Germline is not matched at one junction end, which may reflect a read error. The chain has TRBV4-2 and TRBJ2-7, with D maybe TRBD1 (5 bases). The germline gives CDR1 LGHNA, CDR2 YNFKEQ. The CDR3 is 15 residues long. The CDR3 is CASNQSPGNIYEQYF. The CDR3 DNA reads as TGTGCCAGCAACCAATCCCCAGGGAATATTTACGAGCAGTACTTC.

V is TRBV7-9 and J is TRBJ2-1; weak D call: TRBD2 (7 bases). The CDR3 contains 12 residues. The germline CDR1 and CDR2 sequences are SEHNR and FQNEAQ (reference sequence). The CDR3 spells CSVGGPGNEQFF. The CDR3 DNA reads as TGTTCAGTGGGGGGGCCGGGTAATGAGCAGTTCTTC.

The CDR3 is CSVGPGTGRETQYF. In DNA, the CDR3 is TGCAGCGTTGGCCCCGGGACAGGGAGAGAGACCCAGTACTTC. The rearrangement joins TRBV29-1 to TRBJ2-5, with 9 bases fitting TRBD1. There are 14 residues in the CDR3. After removal of 4 bases from V and 4 bases from J, the junction contained 7 bases not matched to a gene. Germline lookup yields CDR1 SQVTM and CDR2 ANQGSEA.

CDR3 coding DNA: TGTGCCAGCAGTTTAATGACAGGGGGAATCACTGAAGCTTTCTTT. Residues: CASSLMTGGITEAFF. The J gene is TRBJ1-1, the V gene TRBV27; the match to TRBD1 covers 9 bases. CDR1 MNHEY and CDR2 SMNVEV come from the germline V gene (reference sequence). The length of the CDR3 is 15 residues. V was clipped by 2 bases and J by 4 bases; unmatched bases: 5.

This chain's CDR3 is CASSEGAADLYGYTF. DNA of the CDR3: TGTGCCAGTAGTGAGGGGGCAGCCGATCTCTATGGCTACACCTTC. The chain links TRBV19 to TRBJ1-2; 7 bases match TRBD1. Per germline, CDR1 LNHDA and CDR2 SQIVND (reference sequence). CDR3 length: 15 residues. The V segment lost 5 bases and the J segment 4 bases; nucleotides outside the gene matches: 10.

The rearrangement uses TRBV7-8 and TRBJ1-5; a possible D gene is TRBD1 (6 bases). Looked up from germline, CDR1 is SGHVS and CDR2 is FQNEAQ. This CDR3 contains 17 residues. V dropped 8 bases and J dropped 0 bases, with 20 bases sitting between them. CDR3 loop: CASRWGGREASNQPQHF. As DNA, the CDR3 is TGTGCCAGCCGGTGGGGGGGCCGGGAGGCTAGCAATCAGCCCCAGCATTTT.

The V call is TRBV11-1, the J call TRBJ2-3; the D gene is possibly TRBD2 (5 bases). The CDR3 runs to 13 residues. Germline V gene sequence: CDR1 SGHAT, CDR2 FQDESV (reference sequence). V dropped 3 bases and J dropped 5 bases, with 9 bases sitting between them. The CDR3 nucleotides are TGTGCCAGCAGCTTGGAGAGGGAAGATACGCAGTATTTT. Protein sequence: CASSLEREDTQYF.

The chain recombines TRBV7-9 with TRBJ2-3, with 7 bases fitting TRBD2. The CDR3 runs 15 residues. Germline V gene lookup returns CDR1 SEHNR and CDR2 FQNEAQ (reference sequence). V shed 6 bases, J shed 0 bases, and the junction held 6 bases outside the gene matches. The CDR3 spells CASRILAASTDTQYF. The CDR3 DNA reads TGTGCCAGCAGGATTCTAGCGGCTAGCACAGATACGCAGTATTTT.

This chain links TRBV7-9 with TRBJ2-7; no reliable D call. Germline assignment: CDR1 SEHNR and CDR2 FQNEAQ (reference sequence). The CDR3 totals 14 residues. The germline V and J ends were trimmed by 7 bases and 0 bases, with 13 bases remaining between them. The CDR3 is CASTSVPSSYEQYF. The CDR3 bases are TGTGCCAGCACCTCCGTTCCCAGCTCCTACGAGCAGTACTTC.

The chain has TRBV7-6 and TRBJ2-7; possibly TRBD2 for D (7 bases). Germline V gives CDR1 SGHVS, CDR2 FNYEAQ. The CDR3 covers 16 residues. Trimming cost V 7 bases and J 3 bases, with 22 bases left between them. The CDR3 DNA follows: TGTGCCAGCACCAAGGGGGGGATACAGGGAAGCTACGAGCAGTACTTC. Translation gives CASTKGGIQGSYEQYF.

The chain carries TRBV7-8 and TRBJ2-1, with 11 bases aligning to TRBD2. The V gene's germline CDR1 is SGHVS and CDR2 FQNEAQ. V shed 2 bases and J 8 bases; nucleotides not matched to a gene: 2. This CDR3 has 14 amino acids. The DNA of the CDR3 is TGTGCCAGCAGCTTAACTAGCGGGAGTGATGAGCAGTTCTTC. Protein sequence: CASSLTSGSDEQFF.

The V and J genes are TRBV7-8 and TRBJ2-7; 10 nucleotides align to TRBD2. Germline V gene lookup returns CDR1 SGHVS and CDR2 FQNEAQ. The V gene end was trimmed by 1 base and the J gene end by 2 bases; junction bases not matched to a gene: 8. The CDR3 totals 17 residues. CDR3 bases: TGTGCCAGCAGCTTAGTAGCGGGAGGCCTATTAACCTACGAGCAGTACTTC. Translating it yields CASSLVAGGLLTYEQYF.

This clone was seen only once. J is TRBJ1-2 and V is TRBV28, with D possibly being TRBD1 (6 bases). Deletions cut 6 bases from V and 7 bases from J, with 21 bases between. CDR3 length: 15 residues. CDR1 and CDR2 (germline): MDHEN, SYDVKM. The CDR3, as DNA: TGTGCCAGCAGCCATGGGGTACAGGGTCGGACTGGCTACACCTTC. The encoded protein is CASSHGVQGRTGYTF.

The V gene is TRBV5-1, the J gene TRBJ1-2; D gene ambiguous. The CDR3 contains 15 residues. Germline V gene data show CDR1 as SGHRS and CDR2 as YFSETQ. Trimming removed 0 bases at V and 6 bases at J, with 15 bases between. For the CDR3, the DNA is TGCGCCAGCAGCTTGGAATTTATCCGGGAGGATGGCTACACCTTC. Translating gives CASSLEFIREDGYTF.

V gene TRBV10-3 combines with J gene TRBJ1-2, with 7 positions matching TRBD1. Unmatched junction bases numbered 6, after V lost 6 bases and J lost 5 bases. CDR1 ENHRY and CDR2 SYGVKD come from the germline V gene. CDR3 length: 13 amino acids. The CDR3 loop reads CAISRQGPYGYTF. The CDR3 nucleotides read TGTGCCATCAGCCGACAGGGTCCATATGGCTACACCTTC.

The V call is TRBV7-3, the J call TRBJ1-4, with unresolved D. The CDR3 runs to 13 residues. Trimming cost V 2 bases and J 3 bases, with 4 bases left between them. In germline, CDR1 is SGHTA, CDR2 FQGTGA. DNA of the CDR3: TGTGCCAGCAGCTTAGGAGCTAATGAAAAACTGTTTTTT. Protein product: CASSLGANEKLFF.

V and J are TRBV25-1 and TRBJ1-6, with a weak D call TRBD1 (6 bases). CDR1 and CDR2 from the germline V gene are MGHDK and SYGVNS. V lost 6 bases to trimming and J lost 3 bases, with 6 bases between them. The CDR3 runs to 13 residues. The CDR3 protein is CASRTGYNSPLHF. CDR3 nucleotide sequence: TGTGCCAGCAGGACAGGCTATAATTCACCCCTCCACTTT.

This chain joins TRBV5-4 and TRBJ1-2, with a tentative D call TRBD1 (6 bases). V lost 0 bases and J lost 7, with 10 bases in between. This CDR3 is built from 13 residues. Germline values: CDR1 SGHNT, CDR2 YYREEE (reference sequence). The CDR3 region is CASSLAGVGGYTF. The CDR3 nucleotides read TGTGCCAGCAGCTTGGCAGGGGTGGGTGGCTACACCTTC.